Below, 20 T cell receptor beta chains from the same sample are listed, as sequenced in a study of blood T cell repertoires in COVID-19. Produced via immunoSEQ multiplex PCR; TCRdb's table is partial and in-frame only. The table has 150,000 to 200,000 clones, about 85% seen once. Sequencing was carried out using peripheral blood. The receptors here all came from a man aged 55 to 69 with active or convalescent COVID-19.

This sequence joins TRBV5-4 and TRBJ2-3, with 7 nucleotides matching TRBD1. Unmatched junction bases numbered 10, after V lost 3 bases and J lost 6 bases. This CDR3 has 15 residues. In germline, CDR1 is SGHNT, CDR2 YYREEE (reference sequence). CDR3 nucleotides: TGTGCCAGCAGCTGGGGACGGACAGGCGGGGATACGCAGTATTTT. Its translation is CASSWGRTGGDTQYF.

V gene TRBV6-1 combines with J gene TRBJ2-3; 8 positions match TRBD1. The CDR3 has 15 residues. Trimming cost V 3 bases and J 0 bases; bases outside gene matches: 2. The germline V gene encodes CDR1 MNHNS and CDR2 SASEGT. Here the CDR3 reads CASSERDRSTDTQYF. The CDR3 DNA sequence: TGTGCCAGCAGTGAGAGGGACAGGAGCACAGATACGCAGTATTTT.

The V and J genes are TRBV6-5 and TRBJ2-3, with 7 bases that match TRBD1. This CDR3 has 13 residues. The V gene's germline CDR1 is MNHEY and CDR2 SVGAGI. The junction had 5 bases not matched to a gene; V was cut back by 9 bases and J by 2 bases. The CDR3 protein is CASGGQTTDTQYF. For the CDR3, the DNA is TGTGCCAGTGGGGGACAGACCACAGATACGCAGTATTTT.

CDR3 region: CASSQDIGTDTQYF. Written as DNA, the CDR3 is TGTGCCAGCAGCCAAGATATAGGCACAGATACGCAGTATTTT. The chain couples TRBV3-1 (or the pseudogene TRBV3-2) to TRBJ2-3; the D is unclear. V lost 0 bases, J lost 1 base, and 5 bases lay in between. Germline V CDR1 and CDR2: LGHDT, YNNKEL (reference sequence). The CDR3 totals 14 residues.

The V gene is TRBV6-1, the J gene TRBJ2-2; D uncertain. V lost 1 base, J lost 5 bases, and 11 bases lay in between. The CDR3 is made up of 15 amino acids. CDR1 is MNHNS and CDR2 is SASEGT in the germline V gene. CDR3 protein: CASSEEEWWTGELFF. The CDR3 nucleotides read TGTGCCAGCAGTGAAGAGGAGTGGTGGACCGGGGAGCTGTTTTTT.

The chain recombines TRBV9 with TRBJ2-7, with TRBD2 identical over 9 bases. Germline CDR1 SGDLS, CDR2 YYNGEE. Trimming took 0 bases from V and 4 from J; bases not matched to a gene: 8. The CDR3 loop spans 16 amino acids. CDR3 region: CASSVGVSGGPYEQYF. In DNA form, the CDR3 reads TGTGCCAGCAGCGTAGGTGTCAGCGGGGGGCCTTACGAGCAGTACTTC.

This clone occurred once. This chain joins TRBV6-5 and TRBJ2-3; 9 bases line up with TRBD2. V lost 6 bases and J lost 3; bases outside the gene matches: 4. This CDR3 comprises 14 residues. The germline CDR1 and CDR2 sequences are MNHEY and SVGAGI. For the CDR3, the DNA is TGTGCCAGCAGGGGGCGGGGGGGAACAGATACGCAGTATTTT. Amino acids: CASRGRGGTDTQYF.

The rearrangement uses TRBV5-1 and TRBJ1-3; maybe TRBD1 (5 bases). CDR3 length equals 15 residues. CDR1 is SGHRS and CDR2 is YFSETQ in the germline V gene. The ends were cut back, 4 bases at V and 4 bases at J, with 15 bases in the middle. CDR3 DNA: TGCGCCAGCAGCCCAAGTGGGGCTGGCGGAAACACCATATATTTT. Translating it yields CASSPSGAGGNTIYF.

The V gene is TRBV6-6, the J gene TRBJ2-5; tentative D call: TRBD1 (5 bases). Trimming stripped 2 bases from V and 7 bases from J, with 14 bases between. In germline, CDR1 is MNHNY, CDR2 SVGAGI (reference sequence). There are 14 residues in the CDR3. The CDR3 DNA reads TGTGCCAGCAGTTACAGGGGCCGTCTTGGGACCCAGTACTTC. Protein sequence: CASSYRGRLGTQYF.

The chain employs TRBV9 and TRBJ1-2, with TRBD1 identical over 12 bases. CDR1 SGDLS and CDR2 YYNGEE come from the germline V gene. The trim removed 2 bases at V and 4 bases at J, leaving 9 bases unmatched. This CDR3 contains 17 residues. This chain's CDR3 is CASSVGTGGLDLYGYTF. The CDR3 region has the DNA TGTGCCAGCAGCGTTGGGACAGGGGGCCTCGATCTCTATGGCTACACCTTC.

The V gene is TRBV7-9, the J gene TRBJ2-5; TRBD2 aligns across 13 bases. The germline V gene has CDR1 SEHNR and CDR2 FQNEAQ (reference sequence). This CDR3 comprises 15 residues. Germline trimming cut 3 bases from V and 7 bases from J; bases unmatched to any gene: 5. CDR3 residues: CASSFTSGGAGTQYF. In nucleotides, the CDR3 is TGTGCCAGCAGCTTCACTAGCGGGGGGGCCGGGACCCAGTACTTC.

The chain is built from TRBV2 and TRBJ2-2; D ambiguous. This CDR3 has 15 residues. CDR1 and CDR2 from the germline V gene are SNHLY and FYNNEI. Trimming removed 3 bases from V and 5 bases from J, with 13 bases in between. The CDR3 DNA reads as TGTGCCAGCAGTGAGTTGGCGGTAATTACCGGGGAGCTGTTTTTT. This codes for CASSELAVITGELFF.

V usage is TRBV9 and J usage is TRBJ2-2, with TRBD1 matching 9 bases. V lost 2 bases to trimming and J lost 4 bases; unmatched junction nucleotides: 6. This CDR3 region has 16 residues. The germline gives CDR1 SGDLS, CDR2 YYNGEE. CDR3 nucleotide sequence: TGTGCCAGCAGCGTTACAGGGGGCTTGAGCACCGGGGAGCTGTTTTTT. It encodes CASSVTGGLSTGELFF.

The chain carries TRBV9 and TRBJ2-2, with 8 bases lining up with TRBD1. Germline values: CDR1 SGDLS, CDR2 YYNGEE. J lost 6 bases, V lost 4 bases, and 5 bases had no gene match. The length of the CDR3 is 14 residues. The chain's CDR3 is CASSHGQGSGELFF. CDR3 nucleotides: TGTGCCAGCAGCCACGGACAGGGTTCCGGGGAGCTGTTTTTT.

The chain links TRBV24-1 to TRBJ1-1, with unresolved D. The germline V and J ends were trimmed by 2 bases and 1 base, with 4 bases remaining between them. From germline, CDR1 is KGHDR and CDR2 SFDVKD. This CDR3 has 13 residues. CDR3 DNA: TGTGCCACCAGTGATTGGAGGAACACTGAAGCTTTCTTT. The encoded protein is CATSDWRNTEAFF.

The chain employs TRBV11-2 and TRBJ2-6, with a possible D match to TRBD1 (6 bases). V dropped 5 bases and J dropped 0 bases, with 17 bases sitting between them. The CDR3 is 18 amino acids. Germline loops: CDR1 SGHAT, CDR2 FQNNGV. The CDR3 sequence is CASSLMTGDYSGANVLTF. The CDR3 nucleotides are TGTGCCAGCAGCCTCATGACAGGCGACTACTCTGGGGCCAACGTCCTGACTTTC.

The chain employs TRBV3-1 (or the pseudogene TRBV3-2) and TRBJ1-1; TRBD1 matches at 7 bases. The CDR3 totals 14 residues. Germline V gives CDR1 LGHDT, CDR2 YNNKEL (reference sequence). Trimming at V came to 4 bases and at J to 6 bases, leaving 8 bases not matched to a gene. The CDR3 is CASSLRKGTAEAFF. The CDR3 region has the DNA TGTGCCAGCAGCCTACGCAAGGGGACAGCTGAAGCTTTCTTT.

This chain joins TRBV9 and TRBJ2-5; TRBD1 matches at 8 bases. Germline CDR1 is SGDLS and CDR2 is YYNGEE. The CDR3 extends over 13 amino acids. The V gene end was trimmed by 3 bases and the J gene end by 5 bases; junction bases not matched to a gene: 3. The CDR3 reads CASSARGRETQYF. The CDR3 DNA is TGTGCCAGCAGCGCCAGGGGGCGGGAGACCCAGTACTTC.

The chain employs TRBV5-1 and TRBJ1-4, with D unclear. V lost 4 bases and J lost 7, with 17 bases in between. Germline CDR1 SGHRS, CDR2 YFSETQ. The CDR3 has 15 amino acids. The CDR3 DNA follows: TGCGCCAGCAGCCACCTGTCGGACTCGGGTGAAAAACTGTTTTTT. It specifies CASSHLSDSGEKLFF.

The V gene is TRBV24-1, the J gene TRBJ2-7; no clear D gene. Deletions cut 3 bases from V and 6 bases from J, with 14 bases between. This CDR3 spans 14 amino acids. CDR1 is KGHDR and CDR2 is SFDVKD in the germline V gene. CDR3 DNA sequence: TGTGCCACCAGTGATCCATTAGGCGGTGTCGAGCAGTACTTC. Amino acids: CATSDPLGGVEQYF.